The clone carrying this T cell receptor (beta chain) has just one count. Its antigen is unidentified. Trimming removed 6 bases from V and 1 base from J; junction bases left unmatched: 4. Germline V lookup: CDR1 SEHNR, CDR2 FQNEAQ (reference sequence). This CDR3 is 14 amino acids long. The data derive from a study of cytomegalovirus exposure and HLA in healthy donors. 60 Vbeta and 13 Jbeta primers were used in PCR. Data came from immunoSEQ multiplex PCR; TCRdb stores just in-frame clones and leaves some out. In the table there are about 210,000 clones, roughly 80% of which are singletons. Whole-study findings and limits: As a later analysis showed, several of the most significant clusters appeared to be linked to common viral pathogens. In terms of immune exposure information, only CMV serostatus was available.

The V call is TRBV7-9, the J call TRBJ1-1; TRBD1 aligns across 8 bases. The sample consisted of PBMCs. This TCR derives from a man aged 40-55 years in good health and CMV-seropositive. The DNA of the CDR3 is TGTGCCAGCAGGACAGGGGCAGAGAACACTGAAGCTTTCTTT. Translating gives CASRTGAENTEAFF.